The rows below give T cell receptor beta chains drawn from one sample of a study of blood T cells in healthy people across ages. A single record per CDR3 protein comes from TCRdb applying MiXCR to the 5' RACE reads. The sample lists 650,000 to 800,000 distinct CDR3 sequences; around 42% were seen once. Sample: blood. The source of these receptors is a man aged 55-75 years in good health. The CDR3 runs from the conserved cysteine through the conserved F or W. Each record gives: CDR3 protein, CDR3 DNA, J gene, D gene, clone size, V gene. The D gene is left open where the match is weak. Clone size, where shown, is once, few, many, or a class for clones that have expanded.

CDR3: CASSTKGYTEAFF; DNA: TGTGCCAGCTCGACGAAGGGGTACACTGAAGCTTTCTTT; J: TRBJ1-1; D: NA; size: NA; V: TRBV18
CDR3: CASSTSPWGDYTF; DNA: TGTGCCAGCAGTACCTCGCCTTGGGGTGACTACACCTTC; J: TRBJ1-2; D: NA; size: NA; V: TRBV28
CDR3: CASSLGTGVDTQYF; DNA: TGTGCCAGCAGCCTCGGGACAGGGGTGGATACGCAGTATTTT; J: TRBJ2-3; D: TRBD1; size: NA; V: TRBV7-2
CDR3: CASSHLQGEQYF; DNA: TGTGCCAGCAGCCACTTACAGGGCGAACAGTACTTC; J: TRBJ2-7; D: NA; size: once; V: TRBV3-1
CDR3: CASSQEGLAGGYTF; DNA: TGTGCCAGCAGCCAAGAGGGCCTTGCAGGTGGCTACACCTTC; J: TRBJ1-2; D: NA; size: NA; V: TRBV3-1
CDR3: CSAPRDVTSYNEQFF; DNA: TGCAGTGCGCCTCGGGACGTGACCTCCTACAATGAGCAGTTCTTC; J: TRBJ2-1; D: NA; size: few; V: TRBV20-1
CDR3: CASSVVGTGATGELFF; DNA: TGTGCCAGCAGCGTAGTCGGGACAGGGGCTACCGGGGAGCTGTTTTTT; J: TRBJ2-2; D: TRBD1; size: NA; V: TRBV7-2
CDR3: CAITPTQANYGYTF; DNA: TGTGCCATCACCCCGACACAAGCTAACTATGGCTACACCTTC; J: TRBJ1-2; D: NA; size: few; V: TRBV10-3
CDR3: CASSKPAGGAETQYF; DNA: TGTGCCAGCAGTAAACCAGCAGGGGGCGCGGAGACCCAGTACTTC; J: TRBJ2-5; D: TRBD1; size: few; V: TRBV2
CDR3: CASAKSPTGEETQFF; DNA: TGTGCCAGCGCCAAGAGTCCCACAGGGGAAGAGACCCAGTTCTTC; J: TRBJ2-1; D: TRBD1; size: NA; V: TRBV9
CDR3: CASSYLSPGQGNTIYF; DNA: TGTGCCAGTAGTTACTTGTCTCCGGGACAGGGAAACACCATATATTTT; J: TRBJ1-3; D: TRBD1; size: NA; V: TRBV6-6
CDR3: CSARDWRQLNTEAFF; DNA: TGCAGTGCTAGAGATTGGCGACAGCTGAACACTGAAGCTTTCTTT; J: TRBJ1-1; D: NA; size: NA; V: TRBV20-1
CDR3: CASSEAWRTSSGEQYF; DNA: TGTGCCAGCAGTGAAGCCTGGAGGACATCGTCGGGCGAGCAGTACTTC; J: TRBJ2-7; D: NA; size: few; V: TRBV6-1
CDR3: CASSYRQANTGELFF; DNA: TGTGCCAGCAGTTACCGTCAGGCGAACACCGGGGAGCTGTTTTTT; J: TRBJ2-2; D: NA; size: NA; V: TRBV6-2/TRBV6-3
CDR3: CASSTAGGPREQYF; DNA: TGTGCCAGCAGCACAGCGGGAGGGCCGAGGGAGCAGTACTTC; J: TRBJ2-5; D: TRBD2; size: NA; V: TRBV27
CDR3: CASSLEGLAVSYNEQFF; DNA: TGTGCCAGCAGCTTAGAAGGACTAGCGGTCTCCTACAATGAGCAGTTCTTC; J: TRBJ2-1; D: TRBD2; size: few; V: TRBV7-2
CDR3: CASSWTSGDTDTQYF; DNA: TGTGCCAGCAGTTGGACTAGCGGGGACACAGATACGCAGTATTTT; J: TRBJ2-3; D: TRBD2; size: NA; V: TRBV12-3/TRBV12-4
CDR3: CASSSLTSGGGADTQYF; DNA: TGCGCCAGCAGCTCCCTGACTAGCGGGGGGGGTGCAGATACGCAGTATTTT; J: TRBJ2-3; D: TRBD2; size: NA; V: TRBV5-1
CDR3: CASRLSTTSPLHF; DNA: TGTGCCAGCCGCCTCAGCACAACTTCACCCCTCCACTTT; J: TRBJ1-6; D: NA; size: few; V: TRBV3-1
CDR3: CASSYDREAPKNIQYF; DNA: TGTGCCAGCAGTTATGATAGGGAGGCCCCCAAAAACATTCAGTACTTC; J: TRBJ2-4; D: NA; size: NA; V: TRBV6-5
CDR3: CASSLGSGRYNEQFF; DNA: TGTGCCAGCAGCTTAGGTTCCGGAAGATACAATGAGCAGTTCTTC; J: TRBJ2-1; D: NA; size: few; V: TRBV7-2
CDR3: CASSQVLSGYVGQETQYF; DNA: TGTGCCAGCAGCCAGGTACTTAGCGGTTACGTCGGCCAAGAGACCCAGTACTTC; J: TRBJ2-5; D: NA; size: NA; V: TRBV3-1
CDR3: CASSFGDRGDYGYTF; DNA: TGTGCCAGCAGCTTCGGAGACAGGGGAGACTATGGCTACACCTTC; J: TRBJ1-2; D: TRBD1; size: few; V: TRBV7-2
CDR3: CSAREAGVPSGEQYF; DNA: TGCAGTGCTAGAGAAGCGGGGGTACCTTCGGGTGAGCAGTACTTC; J: TRBJ2-7; D: TRBD2; size: many; V: TRBV20-1
CDR3: CASRKRGGGTYNEQFF; DNA: TGTGCCAGCAGAAAAAGGGGGGGCGGGACCTACAATGAGCAGTTCTTC; J: TRBJ2-1; D: NA; size: NA; V: TRBV12-3/TRBV12-4
CDR3: CSATGGRAYEQYF; DNA: TGCAGTGCTACGGGGGGGCGGGCCTACGAGCAGTACTTC; J: TRBJ2-7; D: TRBD2; size: NA; V: TRBV20-1
CDR3: CSARDRDGHFNQPQHF; DNA: TGCAGTGCTAGAGATCGAGACGGACACTTCAATCAGCCCCAGCATTTT; J: TRBJ1-5; D: NA; size: NA; V: TRBV20-1
CDR3: CASSHTGLAGGGQGDEQFF; DNA: TGTGCCAGCAGCCATACAGGACTAGCGGGGGGGGGACAAGGCGATGAGCAGTTCTTC; J: TRBJ2-1; D: TRBD2; size: NA; V: TRBV4-2
CDR3: CASSFRAVSNQPQHF; DNA: TGTGCCAGCAGCTTCAGGGCGGTTAGCAATCAGCCCCAGCATTTT; J: TRBJ1-5; D: NA; size: few; V: TRBV5-6
CDR3: CASSPPNWVDGYTF; DNA: TGCGCCAGCAGTCCTCCAAATTGGGTGGATGGCTACACCTTC; J: TRBJ1-2; D: NA; size: NA; V: TRBV4-3
CDR3: CASSSLPYDTQYF; DNA: TGTGCCAGCAGCTCCCTCCCCTATGATACGCAGTATTTT; J: TRBJ2-3; D: NA; size: NA; V: TRBV7-9
CDR3: CASSHGLAGVQETQYF; DNA: TGTGCCAGCAGCCACGGACTAGCGGGCGTCCAAGAGACCCAGTACTTC; J: TRBJ2-5; D: TRBD2; size: NA; V: TRBV7-8
CDR3: CASSVGESYEQYF; DNA: TGTGCCAGCAGCGTGGGGGAATCCTACGAGCAGTACTTC; J: TRBJ2-7; D: NA; size: few; V: TRBV7-2
CDR3: CSVEAGGGYTF; DNA: TGCAGCGTTGAGGCCGGGGGGGGCTACACCTTC; J: TRBJ1-2; D: NA; size: many; V: TRBV29-1
CDR3: CASNRQMNTEAFF; DNA: TGTGCCAGCAACCGACAGATGAACACTGAAGCTTTCTTT; J: TRBJ1-1; D: NA; size: NA; V: TRBV6-5
CDR3: CASSLFQGGSYNEQYF; DNA: TGTGCCAGCAGCTTATTTCAGGGGGGAAGTTACAATGAGCAGTACTTC; J: TRBJ2-7; D: NA; size: NA; V: TRBV7-3
CDR3: CASSNWDSKAETQYF; DNA: TGTGCCAGCAGTAATTGGGACTCAAAGGCGGAGACCCAGTACTTC; J: TRBJ2-5; D: NA; size: NA; V: TRBV7-9
CDR3: CSVEDGYTF; DNA: TGCAGCGTTGAAGATGGCTACACCTTC; J: TRBJ1-2; D: NA; size: few; V: TRBV29-1
CDR3: CASSLAIVQPQHF; DNA: TGTGCCAGCAGCTTAGCGATTGTTCAGCCCCAGCATTTT; J: TRBJ1-5; D: NA; size: NA; V: TRBV7-4
CDR3: CASSQVPAPDTQYF; DNA: TGCGCCAGCAGCCAAGTTCCCGCGCCAGATACGCAGTATTTT; J: TRBJ2-3; D: NA; size: few; V: TRBV4-1
CDR3: CASSAQGARYQPQHF; DNA: TGTGCCAGTAGTGCACAGGGGGCCAGGTATCAGCCCCAGCATTTT; J: TRBJ1-5; D: TRBD1; size: NA; V: TRBV19
CDR3: CASSLSPGVSEQYF; DNA: TGTGCCAGCAGTTTATCACCAGGAGTCAGCGAGCAGTACTTC; J: TRBJ2-7; D: NA; size: NA; V: TRBV12-3/TRBV12-4
CDR3: CATTKGAGVSEKLFF; DNA: TGTGCCACCACAAAGGGCGCAGGAGTAAGTGAAAAACTGTTTTTT; J: TRBJ1-4; D: NA; size: NA; V: TRBV2
CDR3: CASRSTGTGANVLTF; DNA: TGTGCCAGCAGGTCAACAGGGACTGGGGCCAACGTCCTGACTTTC; J: TRBJ2-6; D: NA; size: NA; V: TRBV12-3/TRBV12-4
CDR3: CSASRGLGGQPQHF; DNA: TGCAGTGCTAGCAGGGGGCTCGGAGGTCAGCCCCAGCATTTT; J: TRBJ1-5; D: TRBD1; size: few; V: TRBV20-1
CDR3: CASSLGTGQFYEQYF; DNA: TGTGCCAGCAGCTTGGGGACAGGGCAGTTCTACGAGCAGTACTTC; J: TRBJ2-7; D: TRBD1; size: NA; V: TRBV5-5
CDR3: CASSPVAGGPNEQYF; DNA: TGTGCCAGCAGCCCCGTAGCGGGGGGGCCCAATGAGCAGTACTTC; J: TRBJ2-7; D: TRBD2; size: NA; V: TRBV6-6
CDR3: CASSPPADNNEQFF; DNA: TGTGCCAGCAGCCCCCCGGCAGATAACAATGAGCAGTTCTTC; J: TRBJ2-1; D: NA; size: NA; V: TRBV7-9
CDR3: CASSLQGTATNEKLFF; DNA: TGTGCCAGCAGTCTTCAGGGGACCGCAACTAATGAAAAACTGTTTTTT; J: TRBJ1-4; D: NA; size: NA; V: TRBV28
CDR3: CASSWAPAPYNEQFF; DNA: TGTGCCAGCAGTTGGGCGCCGGCGCCGTACAATGAGCAGTTCTTC; J: TRBJ2-1; D: NA; size: few; V: TRBV6-2/TRBV6-3
CDR3: CASSPWGRGPSNIQYF; DNA: TGTGCCAGCAGCCCATGGGGCAGGGGGCCGTCGAACATTCAGTACTTC; J: TRBJ2-4; D: TRBD1; size: NA; V: TRBV6-2/TRBV6-3
CDR3: CASSERGGQSETQYF; DNA: TGTGCCAGCAGCGAGCGGGGGGGCCAGTCAGAGACCCAGTACTTC; J: TRBJ2-5; D: TRBD2; size: NA; V: TRBV9
CDR3: CASSYGNRGNEQFF; DNA: TGTGCCAGCAGTTACGGGAACAGGGGAAATGAGCAGTTCTTC; J: TRBJ2-1; D: TRBD1; size: NA; V: TRBV6-6
CDR3: CASRADRAGSYNEQFF; DNA: TGTGCCAGCAGGGCCGACAGGGCGGGCTCCTACAATGAGCAGTTCTTC; J: TRBJ2-1; D: TRBD1; size: NA; V: TRBV28
CDR3: CSVENRGVAFF; DNA: TGCAGCGTTGAAAACAGGGGAGTAGCTTTCTTT; J: TRBJ1-1; D: TRBD1; size: NA; V: TRBV29-1
CDR3: CASSLQGPRGDEQFF; DNA: TGTGCCAGCAGCTTACAAGGGCCGCGGGGGGATGAGCAGTTCTTC; J: TRBJ2-1; D: TRBD2; size: NA; V: TRBV7-9
CDR3: CASSLSGVKAGQSSYNEQYF; DNA: TGTGCCAGCAGTTTATCGGGTGTAAAGGCGGGACAGAGCTCCTACAATGAGCAGTACTTC; J: TRBJ2-7; D: NA; size: NA; V: TRBV28
CDR3: CASSRLQGSSYEQYF; DNA: TGCGCCAGCAGCCGACTACAGGGGAGCTCCTACGAGCAGTACTTC; J: TRBJ2-7; D: TRBD1; size: few; V: TRBV4-3
CDR3: CSGLTVGDAFF; DNA: TGCAGCGGCTTGACGGTGGGTGACGCTTTCTTT; J: TRBJ1-1; D: NA; size: NA; V: TRBV29-1